The present T cell receptor (beta chain) was sequenced within a study of graft-versus-host responses after intestinal transplantation. TCRdb keeps only in-frame clones here, not all; method: immunoSEQ multiplex PCR. The table lists tens of thousands of clones, roughly 95% of them singletons. The sequenced sample was PBMCs, obtained 156 days after intestinal transplant. The source is a human patient who received an intestinal transplant, so some T cells may come from the graft donor.

The CDR3 loop is CASSQALAGVTDTQYF. CDR3 coding DNA: TGCGCCAGCAGCCAAGCCCTAGCGGGGGTGACAGATACGCAGTATTTT. The V gene is TRBV4-3, the J gene TRBJ2-3; TRBD2 aligns across 10 bases. CDR1 LGHNA and CDR2 YSLEER come from the germline V gene. The CDR3 loop spans 16 amino acids. The ends lost 1 base at V and 3 bases at J; junction bases unmatched: 4.